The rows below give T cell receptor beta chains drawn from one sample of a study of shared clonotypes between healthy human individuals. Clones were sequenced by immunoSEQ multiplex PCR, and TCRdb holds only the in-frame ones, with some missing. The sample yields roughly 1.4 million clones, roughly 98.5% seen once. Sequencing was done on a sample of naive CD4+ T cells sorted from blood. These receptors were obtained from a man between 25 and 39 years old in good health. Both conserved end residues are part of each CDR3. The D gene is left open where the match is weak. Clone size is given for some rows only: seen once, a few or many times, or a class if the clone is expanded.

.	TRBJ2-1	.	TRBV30	CAWMPYNEQFF	TGTGCCTGGATGCCCTACAATGAGCAGTTCTTC
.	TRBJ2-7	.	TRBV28	CASSLEMGGLEQYF	TGTGCCAGCAGTTTGGAGATGGGGGGGCTCGAGCAGTACTTC
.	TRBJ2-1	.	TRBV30	CAVGRQYNEQFF	TGTGCTGTGGGCCGGCAGTACAATGAGCAGTTCTTC
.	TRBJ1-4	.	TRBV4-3	CASSQGQGGEKLFF	TGCGCCAGCAGCCAAGGGCAGGGAGGAGAAAAACTGTTTTTT
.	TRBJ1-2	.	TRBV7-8	CASSYSTGQDYGYTF	TGTGCCAGCAGCTACTCGACAGGACAAGACTATGGCTACACCTTC
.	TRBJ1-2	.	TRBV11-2	CASADNRGYGYTF	TGTGCCAGTGCGGACAACCGAGGATATGGCTACACCTTC
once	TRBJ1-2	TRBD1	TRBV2	CASSEKGQPFNYGYTF	TGTGCCAGCAGTGAAAAGGGACAGCCCTTTAACTATGGCTACACCTTC
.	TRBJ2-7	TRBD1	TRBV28	CASRASGQKPYEQYF	TGTGCCAGCAGAGCCTCGGGACAGAAGCCCTACGAGCAGTACTTC
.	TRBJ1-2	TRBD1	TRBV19	CASSTDREGTRGYTF	TGTGCCAGTAGTACGGACAGGGAAGGCACGAGGGGCTACACCTTC
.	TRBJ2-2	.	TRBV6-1	CASSEPFGLTGELFF	TGTGCCAGCAGTGAACCCTTCGGGCTTACCGGGGAGCTGTTTTTT
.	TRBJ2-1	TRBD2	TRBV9	CASSVAPGGSSANEQFF	TGTGCCAGCAGCGTAGCTCCCGGCGGGAGTAGTGCCAATGAGCAGTTCTTC
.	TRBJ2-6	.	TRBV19	CASTSGHIPSGANVLTF	TGTGCCAGTACCTCGGGACATATACCCTCTGGGGCCAACGTCCTGACTTTC
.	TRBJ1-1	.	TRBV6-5	CASSYSKGKAFF	TGTGCCAGCAGTTACTCGAAAGGCAAAGCTTTCTTT
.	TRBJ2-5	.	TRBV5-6	CASTTGTRAAETQYF	TGTGCCAGCACAACCGGGACAAGGGCTGCGGAGACCCAGTACTTC
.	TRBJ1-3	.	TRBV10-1	CASSESRRAGNTIYF	TGCGCCAGCAGTGAGTCCCGACGGGCTGGAAACACCATATATTTT
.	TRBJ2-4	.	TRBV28	CATTPWGKGENIQYF	TGTGCCACCACCCCCTGGGGGAAAGGCGAAAACATTCAGTACTTC
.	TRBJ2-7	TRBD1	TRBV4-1	CASSQVVGGIDEQYF	TGCGCCAGCAGCCAAGTCGTAGGGGGCATCGACGAGCAGTACTTC
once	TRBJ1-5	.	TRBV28	CASSPRSQPQHF	TGTGCCAGCAGTCCCCGGTCGCAGCCCCAGCATTTT
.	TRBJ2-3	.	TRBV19	CASSMGKSTDTQYF	TGTGCCAGTAGTATGGGTAAGAGCACAGATACGCAGTATTTT
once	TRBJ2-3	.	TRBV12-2	CASHQGAWDTQYF	TGTGCAAGTCACCAGGGGGCTTGGGATACGCAGTATTTT
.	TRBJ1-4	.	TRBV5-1	CASSLAVQVGEKLFF	TGCGCCAGCAGCTTGGCCGTCCAGGTCGGCGAAAAACTGTTTTTT
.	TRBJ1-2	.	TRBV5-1	CASSLNRANYGYTF	TGCGCCAGCAGCTTAAACAGAGCTAACTATGGCTACACCTTC
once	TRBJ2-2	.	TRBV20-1	CSARGSGELFF	TGCAGTGCTAGGGGAAGCGGGGAGCTGTTTTTT